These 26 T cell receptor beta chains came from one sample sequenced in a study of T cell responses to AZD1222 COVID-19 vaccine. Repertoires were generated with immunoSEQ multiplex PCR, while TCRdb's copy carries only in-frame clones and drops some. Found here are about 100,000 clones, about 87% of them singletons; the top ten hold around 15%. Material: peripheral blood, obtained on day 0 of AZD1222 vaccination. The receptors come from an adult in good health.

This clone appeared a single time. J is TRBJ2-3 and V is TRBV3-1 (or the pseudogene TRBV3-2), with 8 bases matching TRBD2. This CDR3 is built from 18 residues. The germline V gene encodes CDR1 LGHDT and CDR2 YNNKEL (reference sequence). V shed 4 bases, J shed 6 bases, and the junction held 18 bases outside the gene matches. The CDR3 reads CASSPSSPLRGVSDTQYF. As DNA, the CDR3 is TGTGCCAGCAGCCCAAGCTCTCCCCTGCGGGGGGTTTCGGATACGCAGTATTTT.

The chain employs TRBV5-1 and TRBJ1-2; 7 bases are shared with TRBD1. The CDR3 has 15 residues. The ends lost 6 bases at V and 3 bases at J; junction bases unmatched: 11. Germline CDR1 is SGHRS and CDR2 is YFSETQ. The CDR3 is CASTLGAGGDYGYTF. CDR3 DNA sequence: TGCGCCAGCACCCTGGGGGCAGGGGGTGACTATGGCTACACCTTC.

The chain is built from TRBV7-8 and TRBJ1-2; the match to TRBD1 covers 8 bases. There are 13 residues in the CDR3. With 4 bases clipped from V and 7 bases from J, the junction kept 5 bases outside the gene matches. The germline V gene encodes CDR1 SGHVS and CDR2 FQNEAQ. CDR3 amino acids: CASSSRTGSGYTF. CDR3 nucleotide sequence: TGTGCCAGCAGCTCCCGGACAGGGAGTGGCTACACCTTC.

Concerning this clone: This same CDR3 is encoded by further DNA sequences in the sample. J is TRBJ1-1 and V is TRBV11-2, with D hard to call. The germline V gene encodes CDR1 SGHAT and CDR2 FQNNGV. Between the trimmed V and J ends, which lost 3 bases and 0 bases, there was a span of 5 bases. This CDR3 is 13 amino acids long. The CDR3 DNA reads TGTGCCAGCAGCTTCGGGTTGAACACTGAAGCTTTCTTT. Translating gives CASSFGLNTEAFF.

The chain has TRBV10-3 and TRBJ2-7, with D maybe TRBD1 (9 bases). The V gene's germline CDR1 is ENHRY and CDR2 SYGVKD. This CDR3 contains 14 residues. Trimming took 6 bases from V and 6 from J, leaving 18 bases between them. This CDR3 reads CAISGGDRVFEQYF. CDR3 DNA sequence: TGTGCCATCAGCGGGGGGGACAGGGTATTCGAGCAGTACTTC.

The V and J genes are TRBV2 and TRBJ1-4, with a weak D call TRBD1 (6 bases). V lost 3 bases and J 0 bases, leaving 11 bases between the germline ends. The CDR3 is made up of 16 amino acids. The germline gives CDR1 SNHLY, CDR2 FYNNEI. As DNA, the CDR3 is TGTGCCAGCAGTGATGGGACACGGGCAACTAATGAAAAACTGTTTTTT. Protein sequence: CASSDGTRATNEKLFF.

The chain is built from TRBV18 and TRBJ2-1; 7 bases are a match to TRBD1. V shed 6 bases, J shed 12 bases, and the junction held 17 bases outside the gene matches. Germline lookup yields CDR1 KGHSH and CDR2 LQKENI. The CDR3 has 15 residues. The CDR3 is CASSTTPDRSFRQFF. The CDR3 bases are TGTGCCAGCTCGACCACTCCGGACAGGTCATTCCGGCAGTTCTTC.

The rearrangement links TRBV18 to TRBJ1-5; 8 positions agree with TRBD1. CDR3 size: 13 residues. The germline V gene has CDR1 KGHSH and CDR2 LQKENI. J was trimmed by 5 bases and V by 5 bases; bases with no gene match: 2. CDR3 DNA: TGTGCCAGCTCAGAACAGGGGGATCAGCCCCAGCATTTT. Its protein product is CASSEQGDQPQHF.

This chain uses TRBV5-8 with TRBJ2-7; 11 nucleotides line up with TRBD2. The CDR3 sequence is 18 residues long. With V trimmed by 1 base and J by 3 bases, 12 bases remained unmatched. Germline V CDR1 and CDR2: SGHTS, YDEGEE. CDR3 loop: CASSLMVAGGPLHYEQYF. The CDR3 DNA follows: TGTGCCAGCAGCTTGATGGTAGCGGGAGGGCCCCTTCACTACGAGCAGTACTTC.

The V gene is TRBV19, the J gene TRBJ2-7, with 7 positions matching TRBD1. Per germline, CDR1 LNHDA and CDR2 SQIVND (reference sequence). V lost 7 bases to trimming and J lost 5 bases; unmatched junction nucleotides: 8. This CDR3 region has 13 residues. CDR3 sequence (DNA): TGTGCCAGTACACAGACAGGGATTGACGAGCAGTACTTC. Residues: CASTQTGIDEQYF.

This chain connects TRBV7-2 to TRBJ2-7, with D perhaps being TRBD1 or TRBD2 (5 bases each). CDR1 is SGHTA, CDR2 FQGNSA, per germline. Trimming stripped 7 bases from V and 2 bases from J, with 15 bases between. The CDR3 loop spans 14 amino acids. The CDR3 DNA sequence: TGTGCCAGCATTCTAGCCGGGGCTCCCTACGAGCAGTACTTC. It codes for CASILAGAPYEQYF. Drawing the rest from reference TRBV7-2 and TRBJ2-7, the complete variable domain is GAGVSQSPSNKVTEKGKDVELRCDPISGHTALYWYRQSLGQGLEFLIYFQGNSAPDKSGLPSDRFSAERTGGSVSTLTIQRTQQEDSAVYLCASILAGAPYEQYFGPGTRLTVT.

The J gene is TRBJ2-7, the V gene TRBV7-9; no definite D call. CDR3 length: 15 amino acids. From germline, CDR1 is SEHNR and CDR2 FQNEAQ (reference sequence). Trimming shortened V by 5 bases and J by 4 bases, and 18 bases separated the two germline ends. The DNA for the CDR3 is TGTGCCAGCAGCCATACGTCACATAAACGATACGAGCAGTACTTC. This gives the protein CASSHTSHKRYEQYF.

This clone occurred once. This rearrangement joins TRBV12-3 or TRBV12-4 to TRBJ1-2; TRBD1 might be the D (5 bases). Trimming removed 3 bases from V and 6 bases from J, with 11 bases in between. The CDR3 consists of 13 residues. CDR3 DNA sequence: TGTGCCAGCAGTTTCGGACACTCCGATGGCTACACCTTC. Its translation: CASSFGHSDGYTF.

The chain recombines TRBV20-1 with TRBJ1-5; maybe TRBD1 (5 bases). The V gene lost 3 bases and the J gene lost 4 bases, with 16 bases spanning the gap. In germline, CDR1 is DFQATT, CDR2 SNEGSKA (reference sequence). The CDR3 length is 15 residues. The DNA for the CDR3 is TGCAGTGCTAGTGTTTCCAGGGCGGCTAATCAGCCCCAGCATTTT. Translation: CSASVSRAANQPQHF.

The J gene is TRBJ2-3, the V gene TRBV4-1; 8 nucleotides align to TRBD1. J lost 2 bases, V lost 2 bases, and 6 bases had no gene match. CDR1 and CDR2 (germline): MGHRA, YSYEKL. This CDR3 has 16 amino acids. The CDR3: CASSQLRTGHTDTQYF. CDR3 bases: TGCGCCAGCAGCCAACTGAGGACAGGGCACACAGATACGCAGTATTTT.

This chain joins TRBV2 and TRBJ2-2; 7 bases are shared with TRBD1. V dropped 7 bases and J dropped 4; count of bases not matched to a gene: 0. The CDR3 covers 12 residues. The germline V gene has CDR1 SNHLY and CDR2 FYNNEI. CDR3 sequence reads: CASNRGTGELFF. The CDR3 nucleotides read TGTGCCAGCAACAGGGGCACCGGGGAGCTGTTTTTT.

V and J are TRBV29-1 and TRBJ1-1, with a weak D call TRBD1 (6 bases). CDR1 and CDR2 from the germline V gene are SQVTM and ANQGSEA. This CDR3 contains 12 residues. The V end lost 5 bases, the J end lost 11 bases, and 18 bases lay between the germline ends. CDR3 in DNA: TGCAGCGTTAGGGACACCAAGTCGCGGGCTTTCTTT. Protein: CSVRDTKSRAFF.

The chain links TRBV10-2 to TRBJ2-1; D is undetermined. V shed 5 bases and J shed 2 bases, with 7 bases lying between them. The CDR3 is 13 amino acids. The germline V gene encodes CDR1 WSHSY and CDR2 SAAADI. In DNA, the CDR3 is TGCGCCAGCAGTTACCAAACCTACAATGAGCAGTTCTTC. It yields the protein CASSYQTYNEQFF.

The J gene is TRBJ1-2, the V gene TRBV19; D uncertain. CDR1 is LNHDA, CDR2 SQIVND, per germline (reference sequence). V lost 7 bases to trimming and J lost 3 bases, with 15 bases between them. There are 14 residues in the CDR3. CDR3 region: CASTRAFGDYGYTF. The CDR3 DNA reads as TGTGCCAGTACTCGGGCCTTTGGGGACTATGGCTACACCTTC.

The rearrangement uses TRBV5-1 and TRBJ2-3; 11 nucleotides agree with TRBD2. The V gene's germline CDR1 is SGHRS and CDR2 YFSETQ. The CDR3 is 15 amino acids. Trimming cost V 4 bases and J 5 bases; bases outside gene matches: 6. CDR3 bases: TGCGCCAGCAGCCTTAGCGGGAGGGTTGTAGATACGCAGTATTTT. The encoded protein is CASSLSGRVVDTQYF.

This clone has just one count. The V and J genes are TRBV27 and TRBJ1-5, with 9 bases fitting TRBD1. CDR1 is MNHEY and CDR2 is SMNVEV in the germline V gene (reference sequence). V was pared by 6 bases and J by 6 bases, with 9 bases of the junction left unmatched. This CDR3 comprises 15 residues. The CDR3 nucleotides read TGTGCCAGCAGCTCCGGGACAGGGCTGCCTCAGCCCCAGCATTTT. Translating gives CASSSGTGLPQPQHF.

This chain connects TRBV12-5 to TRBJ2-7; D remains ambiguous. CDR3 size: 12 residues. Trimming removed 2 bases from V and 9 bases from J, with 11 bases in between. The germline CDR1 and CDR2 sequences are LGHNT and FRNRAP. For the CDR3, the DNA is TGTGCTAGTGGTTTGCCCCCCAACAGGCAGTACTTC. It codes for CASGLPPNRQYF.

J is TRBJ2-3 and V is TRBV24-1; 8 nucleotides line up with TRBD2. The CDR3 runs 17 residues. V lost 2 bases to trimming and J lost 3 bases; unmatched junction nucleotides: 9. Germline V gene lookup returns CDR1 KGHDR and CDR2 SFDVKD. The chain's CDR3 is CATSDSTSGGQTDTQYF. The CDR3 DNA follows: TGTGCCACCAGTGATTCCACATCGGGGGGGCAGACAGATACGCAGTATTTT.

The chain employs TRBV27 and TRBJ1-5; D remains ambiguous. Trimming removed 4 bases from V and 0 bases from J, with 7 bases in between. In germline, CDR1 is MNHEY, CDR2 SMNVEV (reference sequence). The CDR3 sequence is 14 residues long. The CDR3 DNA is TGTGCCAGCAGTTGGAGTTATAGCAATCAGCCCCAGCATTTT. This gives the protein CASSWSYSNQPQHF.

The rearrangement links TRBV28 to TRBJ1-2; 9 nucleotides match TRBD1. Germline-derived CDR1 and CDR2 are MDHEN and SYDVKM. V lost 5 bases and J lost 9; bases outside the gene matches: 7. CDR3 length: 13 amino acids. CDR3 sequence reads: CASSLQGARSYTF. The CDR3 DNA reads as TGTGCCAGCAGTCTACAGGGGGCGCGGAGCTACACCTTC.

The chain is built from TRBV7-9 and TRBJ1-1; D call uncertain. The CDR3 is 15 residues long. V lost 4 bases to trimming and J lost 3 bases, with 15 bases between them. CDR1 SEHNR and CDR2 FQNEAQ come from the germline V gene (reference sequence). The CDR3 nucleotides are TGTGCCAGCAGCTGGTCGGACCCGGCGGACACTGAAGCTTTCTTT. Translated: CASSWSDPADTEAFF.